Listed below are T cell receptor beta chains from one sample, sequenced in a study of cytomegalovirus exposure and HLA in healthy donors. The data were produced by immunoSEQ multiplex PCR, yet TCRdb's version contains in-frame clones alone and is incomplete. The table has roughly 100,000 clones, roughly 76% seen once. The sample comprised PBMCs. These TCRs come from a man aged 25-45 years in good health and CMV-seropositive. CDR3s include the opening cysteine and the closing phenylalanine or tryptophan. D genes are given only for firm matches. Clone sizes are given selectively: once, few, many, or a class where the clone is expanded.

d_call j_call clone_size v_call cdr3_aa cdr3_nt
TRBD2 TRBJ2-2 - TRBV2 CASSALERGNTGELFF TGTGCCAGCAGTGCCTTAGAGCGGGGGAACACCGGGGAGCTGTTTTTT
- TRBJ1-5 - TRBV11-1 CASSYSNNQPQHF TGTGCCAGCAGCTACAGCAACAATCAGCCCCAGCATTTT
- TRBJ2-3 - TRBV11-2 CASSFQTLAITDTQYF TGTGCCAGCAGCTTCCAGACACTAGCCATCACAGATACGCAGTATTTT
- TRBJ2-7 - TRBV19 CASSYWDSRYEQYF TGTGCCAGTAGTTATTGGGACTCCCGTTACGAGCAGTACTTC
- TRBJ2-1 - TRBV4-3 CASSQGIRGNEQFF TGCGCCAGCAGCCAAGGAATAAGGGGGAATGAGCAGTTCTTC
TRBD1 TRBJ1-1 few TRBV10-3 CAITGTGGSTEAFF TGTGCCATCACCGGGACAGGGGGAAGCACTGAAGCTTTCTTT
- TRBJ2-7 - TRBV30 CAWSSRVSYEQYF TGTGCCTGGAGTAGCCGGGTCTCCTACGAGCAGTACTTC
TRBD2 TRBJ2-3 - TRBV4-1 CASSQDQLAGGITDTQYF TGCGCCAGCAGCCAAGATCAACTAGCGGGGGGGATCACAGATACGCAGTATTTT
- TRBJ1-1 - TRBV5-1 CASSFGGLNTEAFF TGCGCCAGCAGCTTCGGGGGGCTGAACACTGAAGCTTTCTTT
TRBD1 TRBJ1-6 - TRBV5-1 CASSYGTGAPSSYNSPLHF TGCGCCAGCAGCTACGGGACAGGCGCGCCCAGCTCCTATAATTCACCCCTCCACTTT
TRBD1 TRBJ1-2 - TRBV7-9 CASTLDRGGYGYTF TGTGCCAGCACGCTTGACAGGGGAGGCTATGGCTACACCTTC
TRBD1 TRBJ1-1 - TRBV19 CASSRQGWTEAFF TGTGCCAGTAGTAGACAGGGTTGGACTGAAGCTTTCTTT
- TRBJ2-2 - TRBV11-2 CASSLVETGELFF TGTGCCAGCAGCTTAGTCGAGACCGGGGAGCTGTTTTTT
TRBD1 TRBJ2-7 - TRBV29-1 CSVADRANYEQYF TGCAGCGTCGCGGACAGGGCCAACTACGAGCAGTACTTC
- TRBJ1-3 - TRBV30 CAWTEGTLSGNTIYF TGTGCCTGGACGGAGGGGACCCTCTCTGGAAACACCATATATTTT
TRBD1 TRBJ1-6 once TRBV5-4 CASSSRQGGSPLHF TGTGCCAGCAGCTCCCGACAGGGGGGGTCACCCCTCCACTTT